The 15 T cell receptor beta chains given below trace back to one sample, sequenced in a study of T cell repertoires in cytomegalovirus infection (dated by TCRdb to between 2018 and 2020). Sequencing used an Illumina HiSeq 1500. TCRdb ran its own pipeline on the public reads, namely fastp trimming at Q25 and MiXCR clone calling, and kept in-frame beta chains. Each entry is one CDR3 protein sequence, shown with its most common DNA and genes. Counted in this sample were around 130,000 distinct CDR3 sequences; approximately 9.2% of them appeared once. The top ten constitute about 9.4% of the sample. The sample was PBMCs. Receptor source: a human donor in good health (CMV status not recorded). Some clones in this sample may be carry-over from other donors' samples.

V gene TRBV7-9 combines with J gene TRBJ1-4, with a possible D match to TRBD1 (6 bases). Germline CDR1 is SEHNR and CDR2 is FQNEAQ (reference sequence). The CDR3 has 17 amino acids. Trimming took off 5 bases at V and 11 bases at J, with 27 bases between the two ends. CDR3 amino acids: CASSPGGGGQGLVKLFF. For the CDR3, the DNA is TGTGCCAGCAGCCCGGGTGGTGGGGGTCAGGGGCTCGTCAAACTGTTTTTT.

V and J are TRBV6-9 and TRBJ2-2; 7 bases fit TRBD2. The CDR3 sequence is 19 residues long. Germline CDR1 MNHGY, CDR2 SVAAGI. The V gene end was trimmed by 6 bases and the J gene end by 2 bases; junction bases not matched to a gene: 18. CDR3 bases: TGTGCCAGCAGATATCTGACTAGCTCCACGGCCACCAACACCGGGGAGCTGTTTTTT. As protein: CASRYLTSSTATNTGELFF.

V gene TRBV12-3 or TRBV12-4 combines with J gene TRBJ1-1; 9 bases agree with TRBD1. The CDR3 is 14 amino acids. The J segment lost 1 base and the V segment lost 6 bases, leaving 3 bases of the junction unmatched. CDR3 sequence: CASRKTGGNTEAFF. CDR3 sequence (DNA): TGTGCCAGCAGAAAGACAGGGGGGAACACTGAAGCTTTCTTT.

At least ten counts were recorded for this clonotype. The chain couples TRBV6-5 to TRBJ1-2, with D hard to call. Germline V gives CDR1 MNHEY, CDR2 SVGAGI. V lost 2 bases to trimming and J lost 2 bases, with 6 bases between them. The CDR3 runs to 13 residues. CDR3 coding DNA: TGTGCCAGCAGTTACGGCATCAACTATGGCTACACCTTC. Protein product: CASSYGINYGYTF.

At least ten counts were recorded for this clonotype. The chain carries TRBV28 and TRBJ2-7; D remains ambiguous. CDR1 is MDHEN and CDR2 is SYDVKM in the germline V gene. V gave up 2 bases and J gave up 6 bases, with 8 bases separating them. The CDR3 totals 12 residues. The CDR3 sequence is CASSLGGLEQYF. The CDR3 DNA is TGTGCCAGCAGTTTAGGCGGCCTCGAGCAGTACTTC.

This clonotype has a count of ten or more. The CDR3 is CASNFGGSPYEQYF. CDR3 DNA: TGTGCCAGCAACTTTGGAGGGAGTCCCTACGAGCAGTACTTC. The chain is built from TRBV6-5 and TRBJ2-7; TRBD2 might be the D (6 bases). CDR1 is MNHEY and CDR2 is SVGAGI in the germline V gene. The V and J ends lost 7 bases and 2 bases respectively, with 15 bases between them. This CDR3 is built from 14 residues.

The table lists this clonotype with a few counts. The gene calls are TRBV5-6 and TRBJ1-1; D is uncertain. The CDR3 extends over 16 amino acids. The V gene's germline CDR1 is SGHDT and CDR2 YYEEEE. V was cut by 0 bases and J by 1 base, with 13 bases left in between. CDR3 residues: CASSLGSGRQNTEAFF. CDR3 DNA: TGTGCCAGCAGCTTGGGGTCCGGGAGGCAGAACACTGAAGCTTTCTTT.

CDR3 DNA sequence: TGTGCCAGTAGTTCCACAGGAAACCAGCGACATAGCAATCAGCCCCAGCATTTT. It is translated as CASSSTGNQRHSNQPQHF. The J gene is TRBJ1-5, the V gene TRBV19, with D possibly being TRBD1 (5 bases). The length of the CDR3 is 18 residues. Looked up from germline, CDR1 is LNHDA and CDR2 is SQIVND (reference sequence). Trimming cost V 5 bases and J 0 bases, with 20 bases left between them.

This clonotype was counted at least ten times. The chain recombines TRBV7-2 with TRBJ1-5; a weak D match, TRBD1 (5 bases). Trimming removed 5 bases from V and 6 bases from J, with 29 bases in between. Germline assignment: CDR1 SGHTA and CDR2 FQGNSA. There are 19 residues in the CDR3. CDR3 region: CASSPSGGLGGSRGQPQHF. CDR3 nucleotides: TGTGCCAGCAGCCCCTCGGGCGGGCTCGGTGGATCGAGGGGTCAGCCCCAGCATTTT.

The genes are TRBV2 and TRBJ2-6, with D unresolved. The V end was cut by 8 bases, the J end by 0 bases, with 11 bases between. CDR1 is SNHLY and CDR2 is FYNNEI in the germline V gene. The CDR3 spans 15 residues. The CDR3 DNA sequence: TGTGCCAGCCGTAGTACAGTCTCTGGGGCCAACGTCCTGACTTTC. Residues: CASRSTVSGANVLTF.

The V gene is TRBV19, the J gene TRBJ1-1, with TRBD1 matching 9 bases. The V and J ends lost 3 bases and 1 base, in that order; junction bases with no gene match: 3. Germline V gives CDR1 LNHDA, CDR2 SQIVND (reference sequence). This CDR3 comprises 15 residues. The CDR3 loop is CASSMGTGPNTEAFF. CDR3 DNA: TGTGCCAGTAGTATGGGGACAGGGCCGAACACTGAAGCTTTCTTT. The whole variable domain, remainder taken from reference TRBV19 and TRBJ1-1, is DGGITQSPKYLFRKEGQNVTLSCEQNLNHDAMYWYRQDPGQGLRLIYYSQIVNDFQKGDIAEGYSVSREKKESFPLTVTSAQKNPTAFYLCASSMGTGPNTEAFFGQGTRLTVV.

This clonotype was counted a few times. The chain couples TRBV7-2 to TRBJ2-7; the D is unclear. V dropped 0 bases and J dropped 6 bases, with 15 bases sitting between them. Germline CDR1 reads SGHTA; CDR2 reads FQGNSA. The CDR3 extends over 15 amino acids. DNA for the CDR3: TGTGCCAGCAGCTTAGCGCCCCACGCGTCGTTCGAGCAGTACTTC. It encodes CASSLAPHASFEQYF.

This clonotype was recorded many times. The rearrangement uses TRBV7-2 and TRBJ2-3, with TRBD2 matching over 10 bases. Germline assignment: CDR1 SGHTA and CDR2 FQGNSA. The V gene end was trimmed by 1 base and the J gene end by 4 bases; junction bases not matched to a gene: 5. CDR3 length equals 16 residues. In nucleotides, the CDR3 is TGTGCCAGCAGCTTAGTGGCCAGCGGGGGGGCAGATACGCAGTATTTT. This sequence encodes CASSLVASGGADTQYF.

This clonotype was recorded at least ten times. The V and J genes are TRBV2 and TRBJ1-2; TRBD1 agrees at 7 bases. This CDR3 has 12 residues. V lost 6 bases to trimming and J lost 6 bases; unmatched junction nucleotides: 4. Germline loops: CDR1 SNHLY, CDR2 FYNNEI. CDR3 sequence reads: CASRGDRDGYTF. Here the CDR3 DNA reads TGTGCCAGCAGGGGTGACAGGGATGGCTACACCTTC.

This clonotype came up many times. This chain connects TRBV7-9 to TRBJ2-2; D unresolved. CDR1 and CDR2 from the germline V gene are SEHNR and FQNEAQ (reference sequence). The CDR3 extends over 14 amino acids. V lost 4 bases and J lost 5, with 11 bases in between. The chain's CDR3 is CASSSSLQTGELFF. CDR3 sequence (DNA): TGTGCCAGCAGCTCTTCGCTGCAGACCGGGGAGCTGTTTTTT.